These 17 T cell receptor beta chains were all obtained from the same sample, sequenced in a study of blood T cell repertoires in COVID-19. The repertoire was sequenced with immunoSEQ multiplex PCR; TCRdb's copy has only in-frame clones and lacks some. The profile shows under 200,000 clones, 86% of them singletons. Sequences were obtained from peripheral blood. The receptors here all came from an older woman with COVID-19, enrolled during active disease.

The chain joins TRBV7-2 to TRBJ2-6, with D unclear. V lost 7 bases, J lost 4 bases, and 17 bases lay in between. The CDR3 is 16 residues long. CDR1 and CDR2 (germline): SGHTA, FQGNSA. The CDR3 bases are TGTGCCAGCAATAGAATTCAGGTGACGGGGGCCAACGTCCTGACTTTC. Encoded protein: CASNRIQVTGANVLTF.

This chain uses TRBV9 with TRBJ1-1, with D hard to call. With 3 bases removed from V and 5 bases from J, the gap between germline ends came to 17 bases. The germline V gene encodes CDR1 SGDLS and CDR2 YYNGEE. The CDR3 has 15 amino acids. In DNA, the CDR3 is TGTGCCAGCAGCGAGAATCCCTATCCCGGGACTGAAGCTTTCTTT. Residues: CASSENPYPGTEAFF.

V usage is TRBV30 and J usage is TRBJ1-1; D gene uncertain. CDR1 GTSNPN and CDR2 SVGIG come from the germline V gene (reference sequence). The CDR3 totals 11 residues. Trimming took 4 bases from V and 0 from J, leaving 3 bases between them. The CDR3 bases are TGTGCCTGGACAGTGAACACTGAAGCTTTCTTT. Encoded protein: CAWTVNTEAFF. The full variable domain, rest sourced from reference TRBV30 and TRBJ1-1, is SQTIHQWPATLVQPVGSPLSLECTVEGTSNPNLYWYRQAAGRGLQLLFYSVGIGQISSEVPQNLSASRPQDRQFILSSKKLLLSDSGFYLCAWTVNTEAFFGQGTRLTVV.

This chain connects TRBV28 to TRBJ2-5; a possible D gene is TRBD1 (6 bases). The V gene lost 4 bases and the J gene lost 7 bases, with 16 bases spanning the gap. Germline V lookup: CDR1 MDHEN, CDR2 SYDVKM. The CDR3 spans 14 residues. CDR3 bases: TGTGCCAGCAGTTCCGTCGACAGGTTAGGGACCCAGTACTTC. Amino acid sequence: CASSSVDRLGTQYF.

The J gene is TRBJ2-1, the V gene TRBV19, with D maybe TRBD1 (5 bases). CDR3 length equals 16 residues. CDR1 and CDR2 from the germline V gene are LNHDA and SQIVND (reference sequence). V lost 1 base and J 0 bases, leaving 10 bases between the germline ends. CDR3 in DNA: TGTGCCAGTAGTATAGGGGGCGCAAGCTCCTACAATGAGCAGTTCTTC. As protein: CASSIGGASSYNEQFF.

This chain joins TRBV10-3 and TRBJ2-1; tentative D call: TRBD2 (5 bases). Germline V gene lookup returns CDR1 ENHRY and CDR2 SYGVKD. The germline V and J ends were trimmed by 3 bases and 3 bases, with 12 bases remaining between them. CDR3 length: 15 amino acids. The CDR3 nucleotides are TGTGCCATCAGTGAACCCGGGAACATCTACAATGAGCAGTTCTTC. Protein: CAISEPGNIYNEQFF.

V gene TRBV6-5 combines with J gene TRBJ2-5; D might be TRBD1 (6 bases). This CDR3 has 14 amino acids. Between the trimmed V and J ends, which lost 2 bases and 1 base, there was a span of 8 bases. Germline-derived CDR1 and CDR2 are MNHEY and SVGAGI. DNA of the CDR3: TGTGCCAGCAGTTACAACAGGGCCCAAGAGACCCAGTACTTC. It yields the protein CASSYNRAQETQYF.

V gene TRBV4-2 combines with J gene TRBJ1-1; D is unresolved. Germline V gene sequence: CDR1 LGHNA, CDR2 YNFKEQ. CDR3 size: 11 residues. V gave up 6 bases and J gave up 8 bases, with 10 bases separating them. CDR3 nucleotides: TGTGCCAGCAGAGGGAGTCCGGAAGCTTTCTTT. It codes for CASRGSPEAFF.

This chain uses TRBV5-6 with TRBJ1-2; D not resolved. The CDR3 totals 11 residues. V shed 4 bases and J shed 5 bases, with 6 bases lying between them. Germline CDR1 SGHDT, CDR2 YYEEEE. The CDR3 bases are TGTGCCAGCAGCCTCCGGTATGGCTACACCTTC. This codes for CASSLRYGYTF.

The CDR3 DNA sequence: TGTGCCAGCAGCTTAGCGGCGGGAGGGGCTCGGGAGCAGTACTTC. This encodes CASSLAAGGAREQYF. The rearrangement joins TRBV7-2 to TRBJ2-7; 9 nucleotides agree with TRBD2. J lost 7 bases, V lost 0 bases, and 7 bases had no gene match. Germline V gene data show CDR1 as SGHTA and CDR2 as FQGNSA. This CDR3 contains 15 residues.

The chain recombines TRBV5-6 with TRBJ2-5; TRBD2 matches at 7 bases. Germline V lookup: CDR1 SGHDT, CDR2 YYEEEE. The CDR3 has 14 residues. V shed 3 bases, J shed 3 bases, and the junction held 5 bases outside the gene matches. CDR3 sequence (DNA): TGTGCCAGCAGCTCCGGGGGGTACGAAGAGACCCAGTACTTC. Protein product: CASSSGGYEETQYF. The variable domain in full, completed from reference TRBV5-6 and TRBJ2-5, reads DAGVTQSPTHLIKTRGQQVTLRCSPKSGHDTVSWYQQALGQGPQFIFQYYEEEERQRGNFPDRFSGHQFPNYSSELNVNALLLGDSALYLCASSSGGYEETQYFGPGTRLLVL.

The rearrangement joins TRBV7-2 to TRBJ2-7; D is possibly TRBD2 (6 bases). The CDR3 length is 13 residues. Germline V CDR1 and CDR2: SGHTA, FQGNSA. Trimming removed 1 base at V and 3 bases at J, with 7 bases between. The CDR3 is CASSLVGGYEQYF. The CDR3, as DNA: TGTGCCAGCAGCTTAGTGGGGGGCTACGAGCAGTACTTC.

The gene calls are TRBV18 and TRBJ2-2; TRBD2 is a possible D gene (6 bases). Germline V lookup: CDR1 KGHSH, CDR2 LQKENI. Trimming removed 0 bases from V and 2 bases from J, with 16 bases in between. The CDR3 covers 18 residues. The CDR3 spells CASSPPGVAAVNTGELFF. In nucleotides, the CDR3 is TGTGCCAGCTCACCACCCGGAGTAGCGGCGGTTAACACCGGGGAGCTGTTTTTT.

The V and J genes are TRBV7-3 and TRBJ1-2; TRBD1 agrees at 8 bases. Germline V gene data show CDR1 as SGHTA and CDR2 as FQGTGA. The CDR3 sequence is 14 residues long. V trimming: 5 bases; J trimming: 7 bases; junction bases outside the gene matches: 9. As DNA, the CDR3 is TGTGCCAGCAGCCCAACCCGACAGGGGAGTGGCTACACCTTC. Translation gives CASSPTRQGSGYTF.

The chain combines TRBV11-2 with TRBJ1-6; 10 bases align to TRBD1. J lost 10 bases, V lost 3 bases, and 18 bases had no gene match. This CDR3 contains 19 residues. CDR1 and CDR2 (germline): SGHAT, FQNNGV. The CDR3 nucleotides read TGTGCCAGCAGCTTTCGGGCCACGGGAGGAGGACAGGGGGTGTCACCCCTCCACTTT. It encodes CASSFRATGGGQGVSPLHF.

The chain couples TRBV6-5 to TRBJ2-7, with a tentative D call TRBD2 (5 bases). Trimming took off 2 bases at V and 3 bases at J, with 8 bases between the two ends. CDR1 and CDR2 (germline): MNHEY, SVGAGI. This CDR3 has 13 residues. Here the CDR3 reads CASSYTTSYEQYF. The CDR3 bases are TGTGCCAGCAGTTACACAACTAGCTACGAGCAGTACTTC.

The J gene is TRBJ2-7, the V gene TRBV29-1; 8 bases agree with TRBD2. V trimming: 6 bases; J trimming: 1 base; junction bases outside the gene matches: 2. CDR1 is SQVTM and CDR2 is ANQGSEA in the germline V gene. CDR3 length: 12 amino acids. CDR3 in DNA: TGCAGCGTCCCGGGGGGGTCCTACGAGCAGTACTTC. Amino acids: CSVPGGSYEQYF.